Following are 4 T cell receptor beta chains from one sample sequenced in a study of technical replicates of blood from several donors. Assay: immunoSEQ multiplex PCR; the TCRdb copy retains only in-frame clones and omits some. The sample has more than 90,000 clones, 95% seen once. Sequenced material: T cells isolated from PBMCs. All receptors derive from a human donor in good health.

The gene calls are TRBV7-3 and TRBJ1-2; 8 nucleotides align to TRBD1. The CDR3 contains 13 residues. CDR1 and CDR2 from the germline V gene are SGHTA and FQGTGA. V shed 3 bases, J shed 9 bases, and the junction held 6 bases outside the gene matches. The CDR3 DNA reads as TGTGCCAGCAGCTTCCAGGGGGCTGGGAGCTACACCTTC. The encoded protein is CASSFQGAGSYTF.

J is TRBJ2-5 and V is TRBV19; 8 nucleotides match TRBD2. J gave up 2 bases and V 5 bases, and 7 bases lay outside the gene matches. This CDR3 comprises 15 residues. The V gene's germline CDR1 is LNHDA and CDR2 SQIVND (reference sequence). This CDR3 reads CASSLRGDTQETQYF. The DNA of the CDR3 is TGTGCCAGTAGTTTGCGGGGGGACACTCAAGAGACCCAGTACTTC.

The gene calls are TRBV28 and TRBJ1-1; D is possibly TRBD1 (6 bases). The CDR3 runs 14 residues. Per germline, CDR1 MDHEN and CDR2 SYDVKM. Deletions cut 3 bases from V and 1 base from J, with 9 bases between. The CDR3 spells CASSLATGNTEAFF. CDR3 nucleotides: TGTGCCAGCAGTTTGGCGACAGGGAACACTGAAGCTTTCTTT.

This clone was recorded once. The chain couples TRBV6-1 to TRBJ2-1, with 7 bases identical to TRBD1. Germline CDR1 reads MNHNS; CDR2 reads SASEGT. This CDR3 contains 13 residues. V trimming: 0 bases; J trimming: 12 bases; junction bases outside the gene matches: 5. The CDR3 reads CASSEAIQGLQFF. The CDR3 DNA reads as TGTGCCAGCAGTGAAGCGATACAGGGGTTGCAGTTCTTC.